The clone carrying this T cell receptor (beta chain) was detected only once. Its antigen is not known. Germline V gene sequence: CDR1 SGHRS, CDR2 YFSETQ. V dropped 5 bases and J dropped 3; count of bases not matched to a gene: 6. The CDR3 has 17 amino acids. The sample originates from a study of cytomegalovirus exposure and HLA in healthy donors. TCRdb's table, derived via immunoSEQ multiplex PCR, lists solely in-frame clones and lacks some. This sample yields 120,000 or so clones, of which roughly 90% are seen a single time; 1.4% to 1.5% belongs to the top ten. Donors were drawn from the approximately 120-subject validation cohort, separate from the 666-subject first cohort. General observations from the study: The tendency of first-cohort TCR clusters to co-occur in the 120 or so validation repertoires was the finding of a later analysis.

The chain is built from TRBV5-1 and TRBJ2-1; 15 nucleotides agree with TRBD2. The sample comprised PBMCs. The clonotype was recovered from a woman in her twenties or thirties in good health and CMV-seropositive. CDR3 protein: CASSWTSGRAGYNEQFF. DNA of the CDR3: TGCGCCAGCAGTTGGACTAGCGGGAGGGCCGGCTACAATGAGCAGTTCTTC.